The T cell receptor (beta chain) described here comes from a study of CD8 T cells in ankylosing spondylitis. Notes on the study in general: Typical of ankylosing spondylitis blood, it appeared, was a TCR beta motif of seven to nine highly homologous variants. Certain motif variants had earlier been reported in reactive arthritis synovial fluid and blood. Significant enrichment of disease-linked clones was reported in matched ankylosing spondylitis synovial fluid.

Molecular-barcoded quantitative 5'-RACE produced these TCR beta libraries. TCRdb independently ran MiXCR on the 5' RACE reads; one entry per CDR3 protein. The data contain nearly 250,000 distinct CDR3 sequences, roughly 32% of them singletons. V shed 3 bases and J shed 9 bases, with 6 bases lying between them. The V gene's germline CDR1 is MDHEN and CDR2 SYDVKM. This CDR3 is built from 11 residues. This clonotype has only one observation. Its specificity is unknown. The rearrangement joins TRBV28 to TRBJ1-5; no clear D gene. This receptor was taken from a male donor with ankylosing spondylitis or in good health (not recorded which). The source material was blood, either unsorted or a sorted T cell fraction (not recorded which). DNA of the CDR3: TGTGCCAGCAGTTTCGGTCGGCCCCAGCATTTT. This encodes CASSFGRPQHF.